This TCR beta chain was captured by sequencing in a study of shared clonotypes between healthy human individuals (TCRdb year 2020). In the study overall: The cohort comprised a couple of women and three men aged 18 to 49 years. Per donor, three plates each were used for CD4 naive and CD4 memory, two for CD8 naive, and one for CD8 memory. Blood TCR repertoires of 5 or 6 healthy adults were deeply sequenced to estimate repertoire size and the extent of clonotype sharing between individuals. Different laboratories and diverse techniques were used to prepare libraries and sequence TCR repertoires, to increase sequencing depth and limit assay-specific biases. Between about 0.94 and 10 billion PBMCs per donor were obtained by leukapheresis.

Inclusive of the bounding cysteine and phenylalanine, the CDR3 is 16 residues long. Just the 48-base CDR3 DNA is kept, in frame starting at base 1. Donors were healthy HIV-negative adults with no recently reported acute infections or vaccinations. Only Caucasian adults living in Nashville, Tennessee, USA were represented among the donors. CD4+ T cells were enriched by magnetic negative selection; naive cells were then positively selected on CD45RA, and the negative fraction formed the memory subset. Blood was collected by leukapheresis, and PBMCs were isolated by Ficoll-Histopaque density gradient centrifugation and then cryopreserved in liquid nitrogen vapor phase. Purity and quantity of every magnetically sorted T cell population were checked by analytical flow cytometry. Genomic DNA was isolated from each sorted fraction and quantified by UV absorbance on a Nanodrop 2000c. Using the deep immunoSEQ assay, multiplex PCR amplified TCR CDR3 regions from genomic DNA. Extracted genomic DNA from each cell subset was spread evenly across all wells of several immunoSEQ 96-well plates, with each plate serving as a replicate. Each replicate PCR for sorted subsets received roughly 0.2 ug genomic DNA, equal to tens of thousands of T cell genomes. Purified libraries were measured with a Qubit 3.0 fluorometer, size-checked on a Bioanalyzer 2100, and measured again with the KAPA Library Quantification kit. A separate single-read 150-cycle Illumina NextSeq 550 flow cell was used to sequence each immunoSEQ 96-well plate. For the original study's pipeline: Because the immunoSEQ output included only junctional sequences and no quality scores, the filtering could not be the same as the filtering used for full-length reads. Sequences were annotated with PyIR, a Python wrapper for IgBLAST v1.9, using IMGT germline references to assign V/J genes and CDR3. Reads with weak V/J assignments (E-value above 1e-6), missing CDR3, stop codons, out-of-frame junctions, or ambiguous translated residues were removed. V3J clonotypes were defined as sequences sharing the same inferred V gene, J gene, and CDR3 amino acid sequence. Percentage overlap between repertoires was calculated by dividing the number of shared unique clonotypes by the size of the smaller repertoire. Repertoire richness was assessed with RTK rarefaction, the Chao1 estimator, and Recon v2.1 estimates of unobserved clonotypes. Generation probabilities were computed with OLGA for all TCRbeta clonotypes obtained by the gDNA method from several donors. In its TCRdb copy, this immuneACCESS table keeps in-frame sequences only and misses some clones. Where compared with another copy, unresolved V genes explain less than half of these, and the others have no known cause. D and trimming come from the DNA, and the V and J calls and clone size come from that table. Recorded for this sample are some 2.3 million clones; roughly 93% of them occurred a single time. Of the sample, 0.35% to 0.5% is held by the ten largest clones.

Worth noting for this clone: Its antigen is not yet known. No qualities accompany the bases; no much larger clone lies one base away.

Paper-wide results and their limitations: Pairwise subsampling led to the expectation that sequencing depth would affect the degree of clonotype sharing among donors. Incomplete sequencing was indicated by rarefaction of sorted-subset datasets, despite the large sequencing depth. Compared with non-shared clonotypes, the clonotypes found in all four sorted-subset donors had higher generation probabilities. The small number of donors limited the genetic and exposure-history diversity represented. Approximately 5% of naive CD4, 3.5% of naive CD8, about 2.4% of memory CD4, and 0.4% of memory CD8 clonotypes were shared across a few donors. Only blood was sampled, and tissue TCR repertoires likely differ from those in blood. Naive subsets generally had larger estimated clonotype richness than memory subsets.

The TCR originated in a man aged 18 to 35 in good health. Some clones in this sample may be carry-over from other donors' samples. The chain couples TRBV21-1 to TRBJ2-1. TRBV21-1 is a pseudogene. The sequenced sample was naive CD4+ T cells from PBMCs. The cell subset or site label, read with the paper, signifies: CD45RA+ positively selected. The CDR3 is CASSSKRGAIVNEQFF. The DNA sequence reads TGTGCCAGCAGCTCCAAAAGGGGGGCGATAGTAAATGAGCAGTTCTTC.